These T cell receptor beta chains were read from a single sample in a study of CD8 T cell repertoires and HIV-1 epitope variants. Data came from immunoSEQ multiplex PCR; TCRdb stores just in-frame clones and leaves some out. The data contain 4,500 to 6,000 clones, approximately 71% of them singletons. For these receptors, no antigen is known. Sequenced: cultured CD8+ T cells derived from PBMCs. The origin of the receptors is a male donor with HIV. Each CDR3 is given with its conserved first and last residue. D genes are given only for firm matches. Clone sizes are given selectively: once, few, many, or a class where the clone is expanded.

J gene: TRBJ2-1
clone size: once
V gene: TRBV19
D gene: TRBD2
CDR3 DNA: TGTGCCAGTAGTATGACTAGCGGGCTCAATGAGCAGTTCTTC
CDR3 protein: CASSMTSGLNEQFF

J gene: TRBJ2-2
clone size: NA
V gene: TRBV7-3
D gene: NA
CDR3 DNA: TGTGCCAGCAGCAGACGGAACACCGGGGAGCTGTTTTTT
CDR3 protein: CASSRRNTGELFF

J gene: TRBJ1-3
clone size: NA
V gene: TRBV4-3
D gene: NA
CDR3 DNA: TGCGCCAGCAGCCCGTACCGGGGGTCTGGAAACACCATATATTTT
CDR3 protein: CASSPYRGSGNTIYF

J gene: TRBJ1-2
clone size: NA
V gene: TRBV5-5
D gene: TRBD1
CDR3 DNA: TGTGCCAGCAGCCTAGGGGACAGCGGGAGGGGTGGCTACACCTTC
CDR3 protein: CASSLGDSGRGGYTF

J gene: TRBJ2-1
clone size: NA
V gene: TRBV14
D gene: TRBD2
CDR3 DNA: TGTGCCAGCAGCCTCACGGTGGGAGCGGGGGCCTACAATGAGCAGTTCTTC
CDR3 protein: CASSLTVGAGAYNEQFF

J gene: TRBJ2-7
clone size: few
V gene: TRBV28
D gene: NA
CDR3 DNA: TGTGCCAGCAGTTTAAGGACTCTTCCTCCATACGAGCAGTACTTC
CDR3 protein: CASSLRTLPPYEQYF

J gene: TRBJ2-7
clone size: NA
V gene: TRBV21-1
D gene: NA
CDR3 DNA: TGTGCCAGCTCTCACGAAGGGACAGATTTCTACGAGCAGTACTTC
CDR3 protein: CASSHEGTDFYEQYF

J gene: TRBJ1-1
clone size: NA
V gene: TRBV4-2
D gene: NA
CDR3 DNA: TGTGCCAGCAGCCAAGAGGGGTTTGGGTCCATATACACTGAAGCTTTCTTT
CDR3 protein: CASSQEGFGSIYTEAFF

J gene: TRBJ2-1
clone size: NA
V gene: TRBV27
D gene: NA
CDR3 DNA: TGTGCCAGCAGCCCCCTCTCTGGGGGGCTCTACAATGAGCAGTTCTTC
CDR3 protein: CASSPLSGGLYNEQFF

J gene: TRBJ1-1
clone size: NA
V gene: TRBV19
D gene: NA
CDR3 DNA: TGTGCCAGTAGTATCGGCGGGGGGAACACTGAAGCTTTCTTT
CDR3 protein: CASSIGGGNTEAFF

J gene: TRBJ1-2
clone size: NA
V gene: TRBV11-2
D gene: NA
CDR3 DNA: TGTGCCAGCAGCCCTCCCTCGGCGGGACTAAAAAATGGCTACACCTTC
CDR3 protein: CASSPPSAGLKNGYTF